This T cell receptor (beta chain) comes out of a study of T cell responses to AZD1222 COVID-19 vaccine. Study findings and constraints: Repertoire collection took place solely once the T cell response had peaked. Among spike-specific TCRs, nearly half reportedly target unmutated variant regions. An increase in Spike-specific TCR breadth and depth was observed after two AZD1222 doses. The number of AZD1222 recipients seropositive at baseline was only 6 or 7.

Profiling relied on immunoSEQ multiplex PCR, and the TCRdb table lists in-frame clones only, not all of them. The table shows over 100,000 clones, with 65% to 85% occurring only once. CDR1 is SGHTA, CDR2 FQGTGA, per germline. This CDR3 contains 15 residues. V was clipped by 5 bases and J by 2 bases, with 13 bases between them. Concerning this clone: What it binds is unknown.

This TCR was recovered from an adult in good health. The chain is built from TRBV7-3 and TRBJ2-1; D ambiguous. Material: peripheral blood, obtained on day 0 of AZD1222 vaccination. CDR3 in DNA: TGTGCCAGCAGCCTAGTACCGAGCCCCTACAATGAGCAGTTCTTC. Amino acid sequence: CASSLVPSPYNEQFF.